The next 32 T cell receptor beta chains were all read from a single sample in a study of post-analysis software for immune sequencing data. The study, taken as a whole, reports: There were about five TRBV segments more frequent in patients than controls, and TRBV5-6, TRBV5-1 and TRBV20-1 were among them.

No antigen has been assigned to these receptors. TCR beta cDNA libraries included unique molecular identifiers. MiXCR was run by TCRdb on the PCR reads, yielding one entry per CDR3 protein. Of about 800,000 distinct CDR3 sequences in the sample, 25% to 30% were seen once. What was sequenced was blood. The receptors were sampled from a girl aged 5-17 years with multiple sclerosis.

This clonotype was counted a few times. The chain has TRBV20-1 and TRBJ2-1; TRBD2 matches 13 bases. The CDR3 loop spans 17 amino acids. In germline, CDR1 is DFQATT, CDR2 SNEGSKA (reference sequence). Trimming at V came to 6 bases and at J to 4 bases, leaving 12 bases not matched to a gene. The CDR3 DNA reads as TGCAGTGCCCTTACGGGGACTAGCGGGACGCTATACAATGAGCAGTTCTTC. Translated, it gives CSALTGTSGTLYNEQFF.

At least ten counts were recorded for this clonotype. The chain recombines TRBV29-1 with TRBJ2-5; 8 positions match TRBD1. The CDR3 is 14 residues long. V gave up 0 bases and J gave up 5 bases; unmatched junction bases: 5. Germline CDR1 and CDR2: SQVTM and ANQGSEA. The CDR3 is CSVEEGRGQETQYF. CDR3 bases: TGCAGCGTTGAAGAGGGCAGGGGGCAGGAGACCCAGTACTTC.

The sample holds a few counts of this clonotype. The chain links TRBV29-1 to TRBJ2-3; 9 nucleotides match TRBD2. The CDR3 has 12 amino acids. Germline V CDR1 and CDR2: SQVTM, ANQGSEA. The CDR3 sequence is CSKREGTDTQYF. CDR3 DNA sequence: TGCAGTAAGCGGGAGGGCACAGATACGCAGTATTTT.

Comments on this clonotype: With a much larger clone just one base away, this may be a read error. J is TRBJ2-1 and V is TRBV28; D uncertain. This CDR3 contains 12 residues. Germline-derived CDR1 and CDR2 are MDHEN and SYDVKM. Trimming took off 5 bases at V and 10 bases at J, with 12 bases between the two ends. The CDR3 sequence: CASSHTTTEQFF. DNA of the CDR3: TGTGCCAGCAGTCACACTACGACGGAGCAGTTCTTC.

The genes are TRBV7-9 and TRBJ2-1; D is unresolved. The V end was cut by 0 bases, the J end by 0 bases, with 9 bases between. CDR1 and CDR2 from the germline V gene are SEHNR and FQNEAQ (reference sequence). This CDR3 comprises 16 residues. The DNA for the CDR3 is TGTGCCAGCAGCTTAGCGGGGTGGACCTCCTACAATGAGCAGTTCTTC. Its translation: CASSLAGWTSYNEQFF.

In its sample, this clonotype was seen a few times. CDR3 DNA: TGTGCCAGCCTGCAGGACAATGAGCAGTTCTTC. Translating it yields CASLQDNEQFF. The chain carries TRBV6-6 and TRBJ2-1; D not certain. The CDR3 is made up of 11 amino acids. Trimming removed 8 bases from V and 5 bases from J, with 7 bases in between. Germline assignment: CDR1 MNHNY and CDR2 SVGAGI (reference sequence).

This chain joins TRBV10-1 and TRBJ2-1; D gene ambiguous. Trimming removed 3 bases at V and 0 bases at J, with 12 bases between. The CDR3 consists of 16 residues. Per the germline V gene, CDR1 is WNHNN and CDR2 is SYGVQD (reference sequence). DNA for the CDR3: TGCGCCAGCAGTGAATGGACGGCGAGCTCCTACAATGAGCAGTTCTTC. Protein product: CASSEWTASSYNEQFF.

CDR3 amino acids: CASSLTDSQPKAKNIQYF. CDR3 nucleotide sequence: TGCGCCAGCAGCTTAACGGACAGCCAACCAAAAGCCAAAAACATTCAGTACTTC. V is TRBV5-1 and J is TRBJ2-4; D perhaps matches TRBD1 (6 bases). This CDR3 is built from 18 residues. V was cut by 2 bases and J by 0 bases, with 18 bases left in between. Germline V gene data show CDR1 as SGHRS and CDR2 as YFSETQ. Filled out from reference TRBV5-1 and TRBJ2-4, the complete variable domain reads KAGVTQTPRYLIKTRGQQVTLSCSPISGHRSVSWYQQTPGQGLQFLFEYFSETQRNKGNFPGRFSGRQFSNSRSEMNVSTLELGDSALYLCASSLTDSQPKAKNIQYFGAGTRLSVL.

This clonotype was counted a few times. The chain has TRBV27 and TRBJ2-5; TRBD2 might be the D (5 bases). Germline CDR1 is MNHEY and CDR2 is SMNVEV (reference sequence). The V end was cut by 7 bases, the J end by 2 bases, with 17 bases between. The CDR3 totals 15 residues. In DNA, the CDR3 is TGTGCCAGCACTGGAAACGGACTGCCACAAGAGACCCAGTACTTC. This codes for CASTGNGLPQETQYF.

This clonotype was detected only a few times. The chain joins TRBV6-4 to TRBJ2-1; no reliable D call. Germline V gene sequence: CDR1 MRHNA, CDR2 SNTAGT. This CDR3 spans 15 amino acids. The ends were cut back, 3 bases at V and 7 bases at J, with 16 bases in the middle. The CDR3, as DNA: TGTGCCAGCAGTGAAGGTGGGGTCGAAGGGAATGAGCAGTTCTTC. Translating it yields CASSEGGVEGNEQFF.

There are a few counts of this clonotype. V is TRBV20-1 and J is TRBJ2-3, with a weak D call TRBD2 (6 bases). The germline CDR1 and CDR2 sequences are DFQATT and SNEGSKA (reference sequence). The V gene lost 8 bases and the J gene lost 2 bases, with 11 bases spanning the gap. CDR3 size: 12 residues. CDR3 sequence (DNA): TGCAGTCTCGCGGGATTCACAGATACGCAGTATTTT. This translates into CSLAGFTDTQYF.

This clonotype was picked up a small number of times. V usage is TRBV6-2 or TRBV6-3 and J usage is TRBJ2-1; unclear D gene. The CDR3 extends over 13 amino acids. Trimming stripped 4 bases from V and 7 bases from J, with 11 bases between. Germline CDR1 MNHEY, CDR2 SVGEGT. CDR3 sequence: CASSSLRANEQFF. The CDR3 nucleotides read TGTGCCAGCAGTTCACTTCGGGCGAATGAGCAGTTCTTC.

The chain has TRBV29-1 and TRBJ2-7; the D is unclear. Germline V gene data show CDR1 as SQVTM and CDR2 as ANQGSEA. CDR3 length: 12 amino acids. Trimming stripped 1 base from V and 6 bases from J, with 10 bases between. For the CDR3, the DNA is TGCAGCGTTGAAGGGGGTGGTCCCGAGCAGTACTTC. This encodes CSVEGGGPEQYF.

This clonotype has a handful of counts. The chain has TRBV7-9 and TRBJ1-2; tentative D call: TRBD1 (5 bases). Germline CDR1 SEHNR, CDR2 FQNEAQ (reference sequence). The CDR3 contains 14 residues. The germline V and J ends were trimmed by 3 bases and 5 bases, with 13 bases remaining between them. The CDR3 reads CASSLTGTTYGYTF. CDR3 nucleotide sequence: TGTGCCAGCAGCTTGACCGGGACTACTTATGGCTACACCTTC.

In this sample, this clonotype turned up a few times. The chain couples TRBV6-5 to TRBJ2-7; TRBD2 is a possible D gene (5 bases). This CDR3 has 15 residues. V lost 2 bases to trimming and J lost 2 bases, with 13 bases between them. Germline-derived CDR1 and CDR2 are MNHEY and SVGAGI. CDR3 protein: CASSYGGEIAYEQYF. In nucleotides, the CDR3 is TGTGCCAGCAGTTACGGTGGGGAGATCGCCTACGAGCAGTACTTC.

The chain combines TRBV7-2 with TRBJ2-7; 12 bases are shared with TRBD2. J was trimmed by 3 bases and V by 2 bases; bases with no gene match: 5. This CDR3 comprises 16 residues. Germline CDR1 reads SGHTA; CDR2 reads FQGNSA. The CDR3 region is CASSLWTSGTLYEQYF. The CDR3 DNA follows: TGTGCCAGCAGCTTATGGACTAGCGGGACCCTCTACGAGCAGTACTTC.

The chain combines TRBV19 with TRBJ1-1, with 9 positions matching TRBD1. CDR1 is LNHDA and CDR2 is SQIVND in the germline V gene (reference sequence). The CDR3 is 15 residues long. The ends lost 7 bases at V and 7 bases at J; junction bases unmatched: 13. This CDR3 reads CASIPPLDRGDEAFF. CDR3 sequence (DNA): TGTGCCAGTATCCCACCACTCGACAGGGGGGATGAAGCTTTCTTT.

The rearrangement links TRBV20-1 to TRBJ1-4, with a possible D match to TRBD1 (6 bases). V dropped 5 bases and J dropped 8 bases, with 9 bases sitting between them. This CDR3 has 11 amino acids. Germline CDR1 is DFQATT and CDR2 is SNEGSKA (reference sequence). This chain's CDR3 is CSAERGEKLFF. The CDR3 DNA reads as TGCAGTGCTGAAAGGGGGGAAAAACTGTTTTTT.

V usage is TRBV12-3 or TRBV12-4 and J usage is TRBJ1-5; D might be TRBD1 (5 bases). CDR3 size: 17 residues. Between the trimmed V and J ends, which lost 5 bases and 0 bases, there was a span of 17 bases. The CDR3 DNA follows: TGTGCCAGCAGTCCCCCGGGACTCCTCAATAGCAATCAGCCCCAGCATTTT. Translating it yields CASSPPGLLNSNQPQHF.

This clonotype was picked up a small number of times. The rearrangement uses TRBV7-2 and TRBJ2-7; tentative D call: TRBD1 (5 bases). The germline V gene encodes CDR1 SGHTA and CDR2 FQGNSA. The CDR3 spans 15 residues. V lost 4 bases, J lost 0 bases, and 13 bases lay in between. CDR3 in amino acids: CASSSQGLDSYEQYF. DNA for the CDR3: TGTGCCAGCAGCTCCCAGGGCCTAGACTCCTACGAGCAGTACTTC.

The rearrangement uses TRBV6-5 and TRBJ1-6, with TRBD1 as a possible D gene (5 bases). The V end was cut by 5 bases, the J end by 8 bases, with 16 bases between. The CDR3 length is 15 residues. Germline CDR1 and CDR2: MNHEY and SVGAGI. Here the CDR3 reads CASSGQGSGDSPLHF. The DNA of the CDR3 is TGTGCCAGCAGTGGGCAGGGTAGTGGGGATTCACCCCTCCACTTT.

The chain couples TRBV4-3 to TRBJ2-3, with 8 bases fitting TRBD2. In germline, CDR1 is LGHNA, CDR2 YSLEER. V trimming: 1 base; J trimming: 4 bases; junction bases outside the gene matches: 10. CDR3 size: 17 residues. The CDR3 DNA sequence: TGCGCCAGCAGCCAAGGTCTATCGGGAGGGAGTTCAGATACGCAGTATTTT. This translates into CASSQGLSGGSSDTQYF.

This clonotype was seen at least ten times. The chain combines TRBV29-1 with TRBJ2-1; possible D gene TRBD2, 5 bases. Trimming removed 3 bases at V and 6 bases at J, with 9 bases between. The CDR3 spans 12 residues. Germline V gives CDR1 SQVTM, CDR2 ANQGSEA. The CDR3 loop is CSVESRGNEQFF. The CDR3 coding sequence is TGCAGCGTTGAGTCCCGGGGCAATGAGCAGTTCTTC.

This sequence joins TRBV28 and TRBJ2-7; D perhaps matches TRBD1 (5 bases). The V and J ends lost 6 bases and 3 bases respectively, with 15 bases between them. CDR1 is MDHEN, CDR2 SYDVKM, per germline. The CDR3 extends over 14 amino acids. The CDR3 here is CASRARQSYYEQYF. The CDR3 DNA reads TGTGCCAGCAGGGCCCGACAGTCATACTACGAGCAGTACTTC.

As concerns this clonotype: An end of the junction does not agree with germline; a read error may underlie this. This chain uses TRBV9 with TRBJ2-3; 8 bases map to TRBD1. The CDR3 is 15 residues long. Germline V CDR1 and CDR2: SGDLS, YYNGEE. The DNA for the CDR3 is TGTGCCCGCAGCGTAGTCGGGACAGGAACAGATACGCAGTATTTT. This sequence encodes CARSVVGTGTDTQYF.

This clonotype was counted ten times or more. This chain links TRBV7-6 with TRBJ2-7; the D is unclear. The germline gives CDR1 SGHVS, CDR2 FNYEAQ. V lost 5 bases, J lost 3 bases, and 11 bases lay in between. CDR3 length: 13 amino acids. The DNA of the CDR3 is TGTGCCAGCAGCCCCCTCGGGTTCTACGAGCAGTACTTC. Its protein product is CASSPLGFYEQYF.

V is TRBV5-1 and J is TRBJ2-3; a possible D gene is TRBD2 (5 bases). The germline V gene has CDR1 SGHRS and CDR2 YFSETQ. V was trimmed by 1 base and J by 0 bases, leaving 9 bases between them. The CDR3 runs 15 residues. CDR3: CASSLPAASTDTQYF. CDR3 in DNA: TGCGCCAGCAGCTTGCCAGCGGCGAGCACAGATACGCAGTATTTT.

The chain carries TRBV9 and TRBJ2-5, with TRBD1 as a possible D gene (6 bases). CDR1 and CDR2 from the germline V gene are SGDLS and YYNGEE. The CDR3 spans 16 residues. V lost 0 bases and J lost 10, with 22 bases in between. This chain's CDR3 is CASSVAETGGPEVQYF. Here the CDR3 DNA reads TGTGCCAGCAGCGTAGCGGAGACAGGAGGCCCGGAGGTCCAGTACTTC.

The CDR3, as DNA: TGTGCCAGCAGTTTCCAGCTAGCGGGGGGGCGCGAGCAGTTCTTC. Its translation is CASSFQLAGGREQFF. The V gene is TRBV28, the J gene TRBJ2-1; 12 bases fit TRBD2. Germline V gene data show CDR1 as MDHEN and CDR2 as SYDVKM. V shed 3 bases, J shed 10 bases, and the junction held 7 bases outside the gene matches. This CDR3 has 15 residues. Full variable domain (remainder filled in from reference TRBV28 and TRBJ2-1): DVKVTQSSRYLVKRTGEKVFLECVQDMDHENMFWYRQDPGLGLRLIYFSYDVKMKEKGDIPEGYSVSREKKERFSLILESASTNQTSMYLCASSFQLAGGREQFFGPGTRLTVL.

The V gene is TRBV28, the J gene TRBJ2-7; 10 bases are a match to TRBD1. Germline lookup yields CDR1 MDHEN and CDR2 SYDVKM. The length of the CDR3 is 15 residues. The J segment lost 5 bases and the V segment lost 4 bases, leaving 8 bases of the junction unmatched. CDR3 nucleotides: TGTGCCAGCAGTTCCTACCTAGGACAGGGGGACGAGCAGTACTTC. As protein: CASSSYLGQGDEQYF.

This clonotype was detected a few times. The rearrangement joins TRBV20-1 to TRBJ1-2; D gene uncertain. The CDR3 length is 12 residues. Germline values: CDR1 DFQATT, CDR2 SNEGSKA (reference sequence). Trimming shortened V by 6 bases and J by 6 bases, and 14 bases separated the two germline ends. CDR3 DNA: TGCAGTGCACCAAGAGGAGGCCATGGCTACACCTTC. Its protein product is CSAPRGGHGYTF.

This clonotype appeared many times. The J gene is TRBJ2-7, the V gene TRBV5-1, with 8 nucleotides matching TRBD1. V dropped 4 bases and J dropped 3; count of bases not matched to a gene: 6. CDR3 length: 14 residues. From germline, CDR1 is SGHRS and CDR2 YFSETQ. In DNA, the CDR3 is TGCGCCAGCAGCCTGGGGGGACAGGTCTACGAGCAGTACTTC. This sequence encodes CASSLGGQVYEQYF.